Listed here are 28 T cell receptor beta chains from one sample, sequenced in a study of blood T cell dynamics during melanoma immunotherapy. Method: immunoSEQ multiplex PCR; TCRdb's copy keeps in-frame clones and lacks some. The sample shows approximately 5,900 clones, roughly 88% of them seen only once. Regarding time point: pre-treatment baseline. This specimen consisted of blood, obtained from a patient treated with checkpoint blockade. The source is a human donor with melanoma.

This chain joins TRBV30 and TRBJ1-1; 10 bases are a match to TRBD1. J gave up 4 bases and V 8 bases, and 16 bases lay outside the gene matches. Germline lookup yields CDR1 GTSNPN and CDR2 SVGIG (reference sequence). The CDR3 is 16 residues long. The DNA for the CDR3 is TGTGCCGGGCGACAGGGGGCAAAGATGGGAGCCACTGAAGCTTTCTTT. It encodes CAGRQGAKMGATEAFF. The full variable domain, with the rest looked up from reference TRBV30 and TRBJ1-1, is SQTIHQWPATLVQPVGSPLSLECTVEGTSNPNLYWYRQAAGRGLQLLFYSVGIGQISSEVPQNLSASRPQDRQFILSSKKLLLSDSGFYLCAGRQGAKMGATEAFFGQGTRLTVV.

This clone came up a few times. The rearrangement uses TRBV11-1 and TRBJ2-7; D perhaps matches TRBD1 (6 bases). Germline-derived CDR1 and CDR2 are SGHAT and FQDESV (reference sequence). The V and J ends lost 3 bases and 7 bases respectively, with 22 bases between them. This CDR3 region has 16 residues. The CDR3 reads CASSLVGQGLSNEQYF. As DNA, the CDR3 is TGTGCCAGCAGCTTGGTAGGTCAGGGGCTTTCGAATGAGCAGTACTTC.

V and J are TRBV19 and TRBJ1-1; D remains unclear. The CDR3 extends over 14 amino acids. V lost 6 bases and J 3 bases, leaving 14 bases between the germline ends. Looked up from germline, CDR1 is LNHDA and CDR2 is SQIVND (reference sequence). DNA of the CDR3: TGTGCCAGTAGCCCGGAGGGTTTCGACACTGAAGCTTTCTTT. It specifies CASSPEGFDTEAFF.

The chain uses TRBV5-4 and TRBJ1-4, with D maybe TRBD1 (5 bases). CDR3 length: 16 residues. The V gene's germline CDR1 is SGHNT and CDR2 YYREEE (reference sequence). V was clipped by 0 bases and J by 7 bases, with 16 bases between them. The CDR3 here is CASSLAGQGGGEKLFF. DNA for the CDR3: TGTGCCAGCAGCTTGGCGGGCCAGGGAGGAGGTGAAAAACTGTTTTTT.

This clone was seen once. This rearrangement joins TRBV30 to TRBJ2-7; 13 bases fit TRBD2. Germline lookup yields CDR1 GTSNPN and CDR2 SVGIG (reference sequence). The CDR3 sequence is 13 residues long. J was trimmed by 6 bases and V by 5 bases; bases with no gene match: 4. CDR3 nucleotide sequence: TGTGCCTGGGCCGGGACTAGCGGGGCCGAGCAGTACTTC. Translation: CAWAGTSGAEQYF.

This rearrangement joins TRBV11-3 to TRBJ2-1, with TRBD2 matching 7 bases. The CDR3 totals 16 residues. Germline V gives CDR1 SGHNT, CDR2 YENEEA. The trim removed 1 base at V and 1 base at J, leaving 4 bases unmatched. The CDR3 region has the DNA TGTGCCAGCAGCTTAGTGGCGGGGGTTTCCTACAATGAGCAGTTCTTC. As protein: CASSLVAGVSYNEQFF.

The chain has TRBV19 and TRBJ1-2; D is possibly TRBD1 (6 bases). The CDR3 consists of 14 residues. V gave up 10 bases and J gave up 0 bases, with 15 bases separating them. CDR1 is LNHDA, CDR2 SQIVND, per germline (reference sequence). The CDR3 DNA follows: TGTGCCACAAAAGACAGGACCGCTAACTATGGCTACACCTTC. It specifies CATKDRTANYGYTF.

The V and J genes are TRBV12-5 and TRBJ1-6, with D uncertain. The CDR3 covers 12 residues. The ends were cut back, 2 bases at V and 12 bases at J, with 8 bases in the middle. The germline CDR1 and CDR2 sequences are LGHNT and FRNRAP. Written as DNA, the CDR3 is TGTGCTAGTGGTTTGTCCCGCGAACCCCTCCACTTT. Translation: CASGLSREPLHF.

This clone is a singleton in its sample. The CDR3 here is CASSGTGSHGYTF. The CDR3 DNA reads TGTGCCAGCAGTGGGACAGGAAGCCATGGCTACACCTTC. This sequence joins TRBV6-5 and TRBJ1-2; 8 bases are a match to TRBD1. V lost 5 bases and J lost 6; bases outside the gene matches: 5. The germline CDR1 and CDR2 sequences are MNHEY and SVGAGI. The CDR3 sequence is 13 residues long.

This clone was recorded once. This chain links TRBV27 with TRBJ1-4; weak D call: TRBD1 (6 bases). V lost 5 bases to trimming and J lost 4 bases, with 17 bases between them. The CDR3 spans 16 residues. Germline CDR1 is MNHEY and CDR2 is SMNVEV (reference sequence). The CDR3 region has the DNA TGTGCCAGCAGTAAATTCACAGGGCGAGGTAATGAAAAACTGTTTTTT. Encoded protein: CASSKFTGRGNEKLFF.

This clone showed up just once. The gene calls are TRBV2 and TRBJ1-2; the D gene is possibly TRBD1 (5 bases). V was clipped by 5 bases and J by 7 bases, with 14 bases between them. Germline loops: CDR1 SNHLY, CDR2 FYNNEI. The CDR3 length is 13 residues. CDR3 sequence reads: CASSPGTVFGYTF. CDR3 coding DNA: TGTGCCAGCAGTCCCGGGACGGTCTTTGGCTACACCTTC.

V usage is TRBV19 and J usage is TRBJ1-5, with D perhaps matching TRBD1 (5 bases). The CDR3 runs 15 residues. Between the trimmed V and J ends, which lost 3 bases and 1 base, there was a span of 10 bases. Germline V gene sequence: CDR1 LNHDA, CDR2 SQIVND (reference sequence). The CDR3 DNA sequence: TGTGCCAGTAGTATGAACCCAGGGAGCAATCAGCCCCAGCATTTT. This sequence encodes CASSMNPGSNQPQHF.

This chain uses TRBV9 with TRBJ2-3; D is unresolved. The germline V gene has CDR1 SGDLS and CDR2 YYNGEE. The CDR3 spans 13 residues. Trimming shortened V by 0 bases and J by 2 bases, and 4 bases separated the two germline ends. This chain's CDR3 is CASSVDSTDTQYF. The CDR3 DNA reads as TGTGCCAGCAGCGTAGACTCCACAGATACGCAGTATTTT.

This clone was recorded once. This chain uses TRBV15 with TRBJ2-6; 8 positions match TRBD2. Germline values: CDR1 LNHNV, CDR2 YYDKDF (reference sequence). V lost 3 bases, J lost 1 base, and 11 bases stayed unmatched. The CDR3 contains 19 residues. For the CDR3, the DNA is TGTGCCACCAGCAGCCCCCCGGGGGGGCGCGGGTCTGGGGCCAACGTCCTGACTTTC. As protein: CATSSPPGGRGSGANVLTF.

The CDR3 DNA follows: TGTGCCAGCAGCCTCATTAGTGGAGCAGCTTTCTTT. Protein product: CASSLISGAAFF. The rearrangement links TRBV7-2 to TRBJ1-1; D is uncertain. CDR3 length: 12 residues. The V and J ends lost 5 bases and 10 bases respectively, with 14 bases between them. Germline loops: CDR1 SGHTA, CDR2 FQGNSA.

V is TRBV13 and J is TRBJ2-5; D gene uncertain. V was shortened by 5 bases and J by 4 bases, with 14 bases between the two germline ends. The CDR3 loop spans 14 amino acids. The V gene's germline CDR1 is PRHDT and CDR2 FYEKMQ (reference sequence). The CDR3 loop is CASSPPPVGETQYF. The CDR3 DNA sequence: TGTGCCAGCAGCCCCCCACCTGTGGGAGAGACCCAGTACTTC. Based on the CDR3 plus reference TRBV13 and TRBJ2-5, the full variable domain is AAGVIQSPRHLIKEKRETATLKCYPIPRHDTVYWYQQGPGQDPQFLISFYEKMQSDKGSIPDRFSAQQFSDYHSELNMSSLELGDSALYFCASSPPPVGETQYFGPGTRLLVL.

The chain is built from TRBV5-5 and TRBJ1-2, with 11 bases lining up with TRBD1. Germline loops: CDR1 SGHKS, CDR2 YYEKEE (reference sequence). V was clipped by 0 bases and J by 8 bases; unmatched bases: 3. CDR3 length: 14 residues. CDR3 sequence reads: CASSLDWTGGGYTF. The CDR3 region has the DNA TGTGCCAGCAGCTTGGACTGGACAGGGGGCGGCTACACCTTC. The entire variable domain, with the rest obtained from reference TRBV5-5 and TRBJ1-2, is as follows: DAGVTQSPTHLIKTRGQQVTLRCSPISGHKSVSWYQQVLGQGPQFIFQYYEKEERGRGNFPDRFSARQFPNYSSELNVNALLLGDSALYLCASSLDWTGGGYTFGSGTRLTVV.

This sequence joins TRBV30 and TRBJ1-2; 7 bases match TRBD1. CDR1 is GTSNPN, CDR2 SVGIG, per germline (reference sequence). V lost 2 bases and J lost 7; bases outside the gene matches: 7. The CDR3 loop spans 13 amino acids. The CDR3 DNA reads TGTGCCTGGAGTCTTTCAGGGGGGTTTGGCTACACCTTC. Protein product: CAWSLSGGFGYTF.

The rearrangement joins TRBV5-6 to TRBJ2-3; D unresolved. Germline lookup yields CDR1 SGHDT and CDR2 YYEEEE. V lost 1 base and J lost 6, with 9 bases in between. The CDR3 is 13 amino acids. Here the CDR3 reads CASSLWRADTQYF. The DNA of the CDR3 is TGTGCCAGCAGCTTGTGGCGCGCCGATACGCAGTATTTT.

This clone is a singleton in its sample. The V and J genes are TRBV7-8 and TRBJ1-2; TRBD1 is a possible D gene (5 bases). Germline CDR1 and CDR2: SGHVS and FQNEAQ. V lost 5 bases and J 8 bases, leaving 15 bases between the germline ends. The CDR3 is made up of 13 amino acids. The CDR3 here is CASSPTGPRGYTF. CDR3 DNA sequence: TGTGCCAGCAGCCCAACAGGTCCTAGAGGCTACACCTTC. The complete variable domain, with remaining parts taken from reference TRBV7-8 and TRBJ1-2, reads GAGVSQSPRYKVAKRGQDVALRCDPISGHVSLFWYQQALGQGPEFLTYFQNEAQLDKSGLPSDRFFAERPEGSVSTLKIQRTQQEDSAVYLCASSPTGPRGYTFGSGTRLTVV.

The J gene is TRBJ1-6, the V gene TRBV7-2, with D maybe TRBD1 (6 bases). CDR3 length equals 17 residues. V was cut by 2 bases and J by 7 bases, with 18 bases left in between. Germline assignment: CDR1 SGHTA and CDR2 FQGNSA. CDR3 protein: CASSLIMGGPSNSPLHF. The CDR3 DNA sequence: TGTGCCAGCAGCTTAATAATGGGGGGGCCCTCAAATTCACCCCTCCACTTT.

This clone showed up just once. J is TRBJ1-3 and V is TRBV19, with D perhaps TRBD1 (5 bases). The germline V gene has CDR1 LNHDA and CDR2 SQIVND (reference sequence). V lost 5 bases and J lost 2, with 13 bases in between. CDR3 size: 15 residues. The CDR3 DNA sequence: TGTGCCAGTAGTCTCACAGGTATCCCTGGAAACACCATATATTTT. Amino acids: CASSLTGIPGNTIYF.

CDR3 region: CASNLVGANTGELFF. The DNA of the CDR3 is TGTGCCAGCAACTTGGTTGGCGCGAACACCGGGGAGCTGTTTTTT. V usage is TRBV6-6 and J usage is TRBJ2-2, with D unclear. The V gene's germline CDR1 is MNHNY and CDR2 SVGAGI (reference sequence). Trimming took off 7 bases at V and 0 bases at J, with 12 bases between the two ends. The CDR3 has 15 amino acids.

The chain has TRBV6-1 and TRBJ1-3, with 8 nucleotides matching TRBD1. Germline V lookup: CDR1 MNHNS, CDR2 SASEGT. V lost 7 bases, J lost 4 bases, and 9 bases stayed unmatched. This CDR3 spans 15 amino acids. CDR3 residues: CASTEGRGPGNTIYF. The CDR3 DNA is TGTGCCAGCACTGAGGGCAGGGGGCCCGGAAACACCATATATTTT.

This chain links TRBV7-2 with TRBJ2-7; D remains ambiguous. Germline CDR1 SGHTA, CDR2 FQGNSA. Trimming took 1 base from V and 2 from J, leaving 9 bases between them. The CDR3 contains 14 residues. The CDR3 region is CASSLVGATYEQYF. DNA for the CDR3: TGTGCCAGCAGCTTAGTTGGCGCGACCTACGAGCAGTACTTC.

This chain links TRBV19 with TRBJ1-6; the D gene is possibly TRBD1 (6 bases). Germline V gene sequence: CDR1 LNHDA, CDR2 SQIVND (reference sequence). The CDR3 extends over 15 amino acids. Trimming took off 5 bases at V and 10 bases at J, with 18 bases between the two ends. The CDR3 bases are TGTGCCAGTAGTTTGGGCCAGGGGAGCAGCTCACCCCTCCACTTT. Translation gives CASSLGQGSSSPLHF.

The J gene is TRBJ1-1, the V gene TRBV10-3; no reliable D call. Trimming took off 3 bases at V and 0 bases at J, with 5 bases between the two ends. Germline V lookup: CDR1 ENHRY, CDR2 SYGVKD. CDR3 size: 13 residues. The CDR3 reads CAISDGVNTEAFF. The CDR3 nucleotides read TGTGCCATCAGTGACGGGGTGAACACTGAAGCTTTCTTT.

In this sample, this clone turned up a few times. The chain joins TRBV14 to TRBJ2-3, with TRBD2 matching 11 bases. The CDR3 contains 15 residues. J was trimmed by 8 bases and V by 4 bases; bases with no gene match: 8. Germline V gene data show CDR1 as SGHDN and CDR2 as FVKESK. The DNA of the CDR3 is TGTGCCAGCAGCCCCCGACTAGCGGGGTCAGGTACGCAGTATTTT. The encoded protein is CASSPRLAGSGTQYF.